One and the same sample provided the 23 T cell receptor beta chains below, sequenced in a study of PD-1 blockade in mismatch repair-deficient tumors. Assay used: immunoSEQ multiplex PCR; TCRdb lists only in-frame clones, some missing. The sample includes tens of thousands of clones, 65% to 85% of them seen just once. The sample here was peripheral blood, taken 12 weeks after starting pembrolizumab. The receptors stem from an adult with mismatch repair-deficient cancer.

The V call is TRBV19, the J call TRBJ2-7; 11 bases are shared with TRBD2. The V and J ends lost 4 bases and 0 bases, in that order; junction bases with no gene match: 8. The CDR3 spans 17 residues. In germline, CDR1 is LNHDA, CDR2 SQIVND (reference sequence). The CDR3 protein is CASSTRLAGRFSYEQYF. The CDR3 DNA reads as TGTGCCAGTAGTACTCGACTAGCGGGGCGGTTCTCCTACGAGCAGTACTTC.

The gene calls are TRBV6-6 and TRBJ1-2; 7 bases agree with TRBD1. V shed 6 bases, J shed 0 bases, and the junction held 1 base outside the gene matches. The CDR3 extends over 13 amino acids. Germline V CDR1 and CDR2: MNHNY, SVGAGI (reference sequence). The DNA of the CDR3 is TGTGCCAGCAGAGGGGGCGCTAACTATGGCTACACCTTC. The encoded protein is CASRGGANYGYTF.

The CDR3 here is CAWSVQPDRGTEAFF. The CDR3 coding sequence is TGTGCCTGGAGTGTACAGCCCGACAGGGGCACTGAAGCTTTCTTT. The V gene is TRBV30, the J gene TRBJ1-1, with 8 positions matching TRBD1. Germline-derived CDR1 and CDR2 are GTSNPN and SVGIG (reference sequence). With 0 bases clipped from V and 4 bases from J, the junction kept 7 bases outside the gene matches. This CDR3 has 15 amino acids.

CDR3 bases: TGTGCCAGCAGCTTGCAGGGCAGACCCACCGGGGAGCTGTTTTTT. It is translated as CASSLQGRPTGELFF. The V and J genes are TRBV5-6 and TRBJ2-2; TRBD1 might be the D (5 bases). Trimming removed 1 base from V and 4 bases from J, with 11 bases in between. The CDR3 is 15 residues long. The germline V gene encodes CDR1 SGHDT and CDR2 YYEEEE.

This clone was seen just once. The J gene is TRBJ1-3, the V gene TRBV10-3, with D possibly TRBD1 on 5 matching bases. V lost 0 bases to trimming and J lost 2 bases, with 8 bases between them. Germline CDR1 and CDR2: ENHRY and SYGVKD. The CDR3 totals 15 residues. CDR3 region: CAISESQGAGNTIYF. The CDR3 DNA reads TGTGCCATCAGTGAGTCGCAAGGGGCTGGAAACACCATATATTTT.

The V gene is TRBV11-3, the J gene TRBJ2-7; D is unresolved. This CDR3 is built from 16 residues. Germline V lookup: CDR1 SGHNT, CDR2 YENEEA. Trimming removed 4 bases at V and 2 bases at J, with 18 bases between. CDR3: CASSSLSRQSAYEQYF. The CDR3, as DNA: TGTGCCAGCAGCTCCCTGAGTCGGCAGAGTGCCTACGAGCAGTACTTC. The whole variable domain, remainder taken from reference TRBV11-3 and TRBJ2-7, is EAGVVQSPRYKIIEKKQPVAFWCNPISGHNTLYWYLQNLGQGPELLIRYENEEAVDDSQLPKDRFSAERLKGVDSTLKIQPAELGDSAVYLCASSSLSRQSAYEQYFGPGTRLTVT.

This sequence joins TRBV7-3 and TRBJ2-1; D tentatively reads TRBD1 or TRBD2 (5 bases each). CDR1 and CDR2 from the germline V gene are SGHTA and FQGTGA. Trimming left V 2 bases short and J 3 bases short, with 17 bases between. This CDR3 has 17 residues. The CDR3 DNA follows: TGTGCCAGCAGCTTAGTCTCCGGGACCCCAGTCTACAATGAGCAGTTCTTC. Its translation is CASSLVSGTPVYNEQFF.

The V and J genes are TRBV7-2 and TRBJ2-7; TRBD1 is a possible D gene (6 bases). The CDR3 has 15 amino acids. V was trimmed by 6 bases and J by 6 bases, leaving 21 bases between them. Germline CDR1 is SGHTA and CDR2 is FQGNSA. As DNA, the CDR3 is TGTGCCAGCAGTTCGGGACATGGAGGTTCTGGCGAGCAGTACTTC. Protein sequence: CASSSGHGGSGEQYF.

The J gene is TRBJ1-4, the V gene TRBV2, with a weak D call TRBD1 (6 bases). Germline CDR1 reads SNHLY; CDR2 reads FYNNEI. V was shortened by 8 bases and J by 8 bases, with 12 bases between the two germline ends. The CDR3 contains 12 residues. CDR3: CASGQGREKLFF. CDR3 bases: TGTGCCAGCGGCCAGGGGAGGGAAAAACTGTTTTTT.

In its sample, this clone was seen a few times. This chain uses TRBV19 with TRBJ2-1; 8 positions agree with TRBD1. V trimming: 6 bases; J trimming: 4 bases; junction bases outside the gene matches: 8. This CDR3 is built from 15 residues. Germline V lookup: CDR1 LNHDA, CDR2 SQIVND (reference sequence). The CDR3 bases are TGTGCCAGTAGCCCGGACAGGGTGAGTTACAATGAGCAGTTCTTC. Translation gives CASSPDRVSYNEQFF.

The V call is TRBV27, the J call TRBJ2-3, with 14 bases that match TRBD2. The junction had 2 bases not matched to a gene; V was cut back by 2 bases and J by 4 bases. The CDR3 length is 16 residues. Germline V gene sequence: CDR1 MNHEY, CDR2 SMNVEV (reference sequence). CDR3 sequence reads: CASSLRLAGGPDTQYF. CDR3 in DNA: TGTGCCAGCAGTTTACGACTAGCGGGAGGGCCAGATACGCAGTATTTT.

This chain uses TRBV6-6 with TRBJ2-5; D unresolved. V shed 6 bases and J shed 5 bases, with 13 bases lying between them. Germline CDR1 and CDR2: MNHNY and SVGAGI (reference sequence). The CDR3 loop spans 13 amino acids. The CDR3 here is CASSLRGWETQYF. Written as DNA, the CDR3 is TGTGCCAGCAGCCTCAGAGGCTGGGAGACCCAGTACTTC.

The chain has TRBV7-3 and TRBJ2-2; D gene uncertain. Trimming pared 4 bases from V and 3 bases from J, leaving 3 bases between. The CDR3 spans 12 residues. Germline V gives CDR1 SGHTA, CDR2 FQGTGA. This CDR3 reads CASSSYTGELFF. The CDR3, as DNA: TGTGCCAGCAGCTCGTACACCGGGGAGCTGTTTTTT.

The chain couples TRBV7-3 to TRBJ2-6; a possible D gene is TRBD1 (6 bases). Trimming cost V 5 bases and J 1 base, with 9 bases left between them. Germline CDR1 is SGHTA and CDR2 is FQGTGA. This CDR3 spans 15 amino acids. CDR3 nucleotide sequence: TGTGCCAGCAGCCGAACAGGGTCTGGGGCCAACGTCCTGACTTTC. The encoded protein is CASSRTGSGANVLTF. Full variable domain (rest looked up from reference TRBV7-3 and TRBJ2-6): GAGVSQTPSNKVTEKGKYVELRCDPISGHTALYWYRQSLGQGPEFLIYFQGTGAADDSGLPNDRFFAVRPEGSVSTLKIQRTERGDSAVYLCASSRTGSGANVLTFGAGSRLTVL.

The V gene is TRBV10-3, the J gene TRBJ2-7; TRBD2 agrees at 8 bases. J gave up 1 base and V 10 bases, and 6 bases lay outside the gene matches. The CDR3 totals 13 residues. Looked up from germline, CDR1 is ENHRY and CDR2 is SYGVKD. The CDR3, as DNA: TGTGCCACCCTGTTAGCGGGGTCCTACGAGCAGTACTTC. Translation gives CATLLAGSYEQYF.

The chain couples TRBV2 to TRBJ1-2; maybe TRBD1 (6 bases). Trimming pared 1 base from V and 8 bases from J, leaving 14 bases between. CDR1 and CDR2 from the germline V gene are SNHLY and FYNNEI. CDR3 size: 14 residues. CDR3 region: CASSEVPRDKGYTF. The DNA of the CDR3 is TGTGCCAGCAGTGAAGTGCCCCGGGACAAAGGCTACACCTTC. Filled out from reference TRBV2 and TRBJ1-2, the complete variable domain reads EPEVTQTPSHQVTQMGQEVILRCVPISNHLYFYWYRQILGQKVEFLVSFYNNEISEKSEIFDDQFSVERPDGSNFTLKIRSTKLEDSAMYFCASSEVPRDKGYTFGSGTRLTVV.

The rearrangement uses TRBV28 and TRBJ1-2, with a weak D call TRBD1 (5 bases). This CDR3 region has 13 residues. Germline CDR1 reads MDHEN; CDR2 reads SYDVKM. Trimming took off 3 bases at V and 4 bases at J, with 9 bases between the two ends. The CDR3 sequence: CASSFLGGYGYTF. CDR3 DNA: TGTGCCAGCAGTTTTCTGGGGGGCTATGGCTACACCTTC.

The chain combines TRBV28 with TRBJ2-3; 10 bases fit TRBD2. The CDR3 covers 15 residues. V shed 6 bases, J shed 7 bases, and the junction held 10 bases outside the gene matches. Germline-derived CDR1 and CDR2 are MDHEN and SYDVKM. The CDR3 region has the DNA TGTGCCAGCAGAAGAGCGGGAGGGGGTGAAAATACGCAGTATTTT. Amino acids: CASRRAGGGENTQYF.

The chain employs TRBV5-4 and TRBJ1-2; weak D call: TRBD1 (6 bases). The CDR3 runs to 13 residues. V was trimmed by 2 bases and J by 7 bases, leaving 12 bases between them. Germline V gene sequence: CDR1 SGHNT, CDR2 YYREEE (reference sequence). CDR3: CASSFEGGTGYTF. For the CDR3, the DNA is TGTGCCAGCAGCTTCGAAGGGGGGACTGGCTACACCTTC.

V usage is TRBV18 and J usage is TRBJ2-5; TRBD2 agrees at 12 bases. Losses at the gene ends were 6 bases for V and 2 bases for J; bases not matched to a gene: 4. CDR3 length: 15 residues. Germline CDR1 is KGHSH and CDR2 is LQKENI. This chain's CDR3 is CASSLLAGGQETQYF. For the CDR3, the DNA is TGTGCCAGCTCCCTCCTAGCGGGAGGGCAAGAGACCCAGTACTTC.

V usage is TRBV6-1 and J usage is TRBJ2-7; weak D call: TRBD2 (6 bases). V lost 2 bases to trimming and J lost 0 bases, with 11 bases between them. Looked up from germline, CDR1 is MNHNS and CDR2 is SASEGT. The CDR3 contains 15 residues. The CDR3 loop reads CASSESETSSYEQYF. Written as DNA, the CDR3 is TGTGCCAGCAGTGAATCGGAGACTAGCTCCTACGAGCAGTACTTC.

The chain carries TRBV6-6 and TRBJ2-4; either TRBD1 or TRBD2 may fit D (5 bases each). Trimming took off 6 bases at V and 9 bases at J, with 18 bases between the two ends. CDR1 and CDR2 (germline): MNHNY, SVGAGI (reference sequence). The CDR3 length is 14 residues. DNA for the CDR3: TGTGCCAGCAGACCGGGCGATTTGGGACCCATTCAGTACTTC. Amino acid sequence: CASRPGDLGPIQYF.

The V and J genes are TRBV27 and TRBJ2-2; D is possibly TRBD1 or TRBD2 (5 bases each). Trimming stripped 4 bases from V and 6 bases from J, with 15 bases between. The CDR3 is made up of 15 amino acids. The germline V gene encodes CDR1 MNHEY and CDR2 SMNVEV (reference sequence). The CDR3 DNA sequence: TGTGCCAGCAGTTGGGGGTCCTTTGCGGCCGGGGAGCTGTTTTTT. This codes for CASSWGSFAAGELFF.